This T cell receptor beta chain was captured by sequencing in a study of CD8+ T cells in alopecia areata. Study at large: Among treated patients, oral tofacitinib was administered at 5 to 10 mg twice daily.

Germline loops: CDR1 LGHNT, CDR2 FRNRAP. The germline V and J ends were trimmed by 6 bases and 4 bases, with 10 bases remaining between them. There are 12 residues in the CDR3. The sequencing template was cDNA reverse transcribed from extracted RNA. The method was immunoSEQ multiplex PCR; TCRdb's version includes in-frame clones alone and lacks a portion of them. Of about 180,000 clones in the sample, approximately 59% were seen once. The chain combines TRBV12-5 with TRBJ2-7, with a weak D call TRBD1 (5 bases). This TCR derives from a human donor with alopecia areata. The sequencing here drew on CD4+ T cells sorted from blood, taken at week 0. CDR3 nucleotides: TGTGCTAGTGGGACGACAGAATACGAGCAGTACTTC. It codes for CASGTTEYEQYF.